The 9 T cell receptor beta chains below come from one sample, sequenced in a study of technical replicates of blood from a handful of donors. Profiled with immunoSEQ multiplex PCR; TCRdb holds only in-frame clones, not every one. This sample has about 73,000 clones, with 85% to 95% found just once. Specimen: PBMCs. These receptor sequences come from a human donor in good health. Some clones in this sample may be carry-over from other donors' samples.

The chain employs TRBV6-1 and TRBJ2-7; D is unresolved. The length of the CDR3 is 10 residues. V gave up 8 bases and J gave up 7 bases, with 9 bases separating them. Germline loops: CDR1 MNHNS, CDR2 SASEGT. The CDR3 sequence is CASPGLEQYF. CDR3 nucleotide sequence: TGTGCCAGCCCCGGTCTAGAGCAGTACTTC.

This chain links TRBV9 with TRBJ2-1, with 9 bases matching TRBD2. J gave up 4 bases and V 7 bases, and 6 bases lay outside the gene matches. The CDR3 sequence is 14 residues long. Per germline, CDR1 SGDLS and CDR2 YYNGEE. For the CDR3, the DNA is TGTGCCAGCGGCGGGACTAGCTGGTACAATGAGCAGTTCTTC. This codes for CASGGTSWYNEQFF. Using reference TRBV9 and TRBJ2-1 for the parts outside the CDR3, the full variable domain is DSGVTQTPKHLITATGQRVTLRCSPRSGDLSVYWYQQSLDQGLQFLIQYYNGEERAKGNILERFSAQQFPDLHSELNLSSLELGDSALYFCASGGTSWYNEQFFGPGTRLTVL.

V is TRBV2 and J is TRBJ2-7; D may be TRBD2 (7 bases). Trimming pared 7 bases from V and 6 bases from J, leaving 10 bases between. CDR1 and CDR2 from the germline V gene are SNHLY and FYNNEI. This CDR3 spans 11 amino acids. The CDR3: CASKGGIEQYF. The CDR3 bases are TGTGCCAGCAAGGGGGGGATCGAGCAGTACTTC. Complete variable domain (other parts from reference TRBV2 and TRBJ2-7): EPEVTQTPSHQVTQMGQEVILRCVPISNHLYFYWYRQILGQKVEFLVSFYNNEISEKSEIFDDQFSVERPDGSNFTLKIRSTKLEDSAMYFCASKGGIEQYFGPGTRLTVT.

The chain links TRBV7-9 to TRBJ2-7; TRBD2 matches 10 bases. The germline V gene has CDR1 SEHNR and CDR2 FQNEAQ (reference sequence). This CDR3 comprises 18 residues. Trimming took 2 bases from V and 0 from J; bases not matched to a gene: 10. CDR3 nucleotides: TGTGCCAGCAGCTTATCCGCTAGCGGGGGCCCGTACTCCTACGAGCAGTACTTC. Its translation is CASSLSASGGPYSYEQYF.

The rearrangement uses TRBV2 and TRBJ2-3; TRBD2 aligns across 8 bases. Losses at the gene ends were 6 bases for V and 6 bases for J; bases not matched to a gene: 14. The CDR3 runs to 16 residues. Germline CDR1 reads SNHLY; CDR2 reads FYNNEI. CDR3 nucleotide sequence: TGTGCCAGCAGGACGCGCTGGCGGGGGGCGGGGGATACGCAGTATTTT. Amino acids: CASRTRWRGAGDTQYF.

V and J are TRBV7-8 and TRBJ2-2; TRBD1 matches 7 bases. The V gene's germline CDR1 is SGHVS and CDR2 FQNEAQ. There are 16 residues in the CDR3. The V and J ends lost 4 bases and 2 bases, in that order; junction bases with no gene match: 7. CDR3 in amino acids: CASSSSGTVNTGELFF. The CDR3 DNA is TGTGCCAGCAGCTCCTCCGGGACAGTTAACACCGGGGAGCTGTTTTTT.

The chain recombines TRBV9 with TRBJ2-7; 14 bases are a match to TRBD2. The CDR3 extends over 19 amino acids. J gave up 5 bases and V 4 bases, and 17 bases lay outside the gene matches. Germline V gene lookup returns CDR1 SGDLS and CDR2 YYNGEE. The CDR3 protein is CASSPQGLAGVAVDDEQYF. In DNA form, the CDR3 reads TGTGCCAGCAGCCCCCAGGGACTAGCGGGAGTCGCGGTAGATGACGAGCAGTACTTC.

The chain has TRBV6-5 and TRBJ2-5; D is perhaps TRBD1 (5 bases). Per germline, CDR1 MNHEY and CDR2 SVGAGI. The CDR3 totals 13 residues. The V end was cut by 6 bases, the J end by 1 base, with 9 bases between. The CDR3 DNA follows: TGTGCCAGCAGGAAGACAGCCCAAGAGACCCAGTACTTC. Its translation: CASRKTAQETQYF.

This chain uses TRBV6-1 with TRBJ1-3, with 12 bases lining up with TRBD1. Germline CDR1 reads MNHNS; CDR2 reads SASEGT. The CDR3 loop spans 14 amino acids. V lost 7 bases and J lost 6; bases outside the gene matches: 4. The CDR3: CASMGTGGQNTIYF. CDR3 nucleotide sequence: TGTGCCAGCATGGGGACAGGGGGCCAAAACACCATATATTTT.